The 2 T cell receptor beta chains presented below share a single source sample, sequenced in a study of blood T cell repertoires in COVID-19. Produced via immunoSEQ multiplex PCR; TCRdb's table is partial and in-frame only. Seen here are around 450,000 clones, around 90% observed once, and the top ten hold under 0.85%. Sequencing was carried out using PBMCs or T cells enriched from blood (not recorded which). The receptors were gathered from a woman aged 18-29 years who had recovered from COVID-19.

The chain links TRBV15 to TRBJ1-2; D is uncertain. The CDR3 is 15 amino acids. V was clipped by 1 base and J by 3 bases, with 12 bases between them. The germline V gene encodes CDR1 LNHNV and CDR2 YYDKDF (reference sequence). CDR3 residues: CATSRGLDLHYGYTF. CDR3 sequence (DNA): TGTGCCACCAGCAGAGGGTTAGATCTACACTATGGCTACACCTTC.

CDR3 nucleotide sequence: TGTGCCAGCAGCCACTATGGGGGCGACTACACCTTC. Amino acids: CASSHYGGDYTF. The genes are TRBV3-1 (or the pseudogene TRBV3-2) and TRBJ1-2, with a tentative D call TRBD1 (6 bases). Germline lookup yields CDR1 LGHDT and CDR2 YNNKEL (reference sequence). Trimming cost V 3 bases and J 10 bases, with 12 bases left between them. The CDR3 sequence is 12 residues long.